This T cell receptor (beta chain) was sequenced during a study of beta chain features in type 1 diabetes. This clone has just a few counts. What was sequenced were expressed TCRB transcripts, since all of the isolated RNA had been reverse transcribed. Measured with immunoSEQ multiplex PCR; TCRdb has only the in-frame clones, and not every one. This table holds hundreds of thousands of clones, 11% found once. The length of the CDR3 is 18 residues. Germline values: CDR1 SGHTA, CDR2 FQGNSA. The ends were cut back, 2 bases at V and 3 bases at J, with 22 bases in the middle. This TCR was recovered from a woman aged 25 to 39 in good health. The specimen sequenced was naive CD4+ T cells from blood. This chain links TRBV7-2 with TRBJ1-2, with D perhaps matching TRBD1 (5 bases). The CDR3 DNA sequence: TGTGCCAGCAGCTTATTCCAGCGTGGGGCAGGGTTAGACTATGGCTACACCTTC. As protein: CASSLFQRGAGLDYGYTF.